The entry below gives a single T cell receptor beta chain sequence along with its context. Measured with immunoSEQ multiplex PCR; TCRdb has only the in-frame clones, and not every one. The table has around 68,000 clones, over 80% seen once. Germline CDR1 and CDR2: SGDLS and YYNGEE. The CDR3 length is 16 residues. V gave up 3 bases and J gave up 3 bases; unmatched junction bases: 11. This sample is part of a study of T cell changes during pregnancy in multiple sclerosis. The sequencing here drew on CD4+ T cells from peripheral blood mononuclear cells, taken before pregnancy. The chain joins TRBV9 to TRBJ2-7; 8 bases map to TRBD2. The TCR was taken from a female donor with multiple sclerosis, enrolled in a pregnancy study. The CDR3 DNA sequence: TGTGCCAGCAGCGCCCGGGGTAGCGGGACGAACTACGAGCAGTACTTC. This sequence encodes CASSARGSGTNYEQYF.